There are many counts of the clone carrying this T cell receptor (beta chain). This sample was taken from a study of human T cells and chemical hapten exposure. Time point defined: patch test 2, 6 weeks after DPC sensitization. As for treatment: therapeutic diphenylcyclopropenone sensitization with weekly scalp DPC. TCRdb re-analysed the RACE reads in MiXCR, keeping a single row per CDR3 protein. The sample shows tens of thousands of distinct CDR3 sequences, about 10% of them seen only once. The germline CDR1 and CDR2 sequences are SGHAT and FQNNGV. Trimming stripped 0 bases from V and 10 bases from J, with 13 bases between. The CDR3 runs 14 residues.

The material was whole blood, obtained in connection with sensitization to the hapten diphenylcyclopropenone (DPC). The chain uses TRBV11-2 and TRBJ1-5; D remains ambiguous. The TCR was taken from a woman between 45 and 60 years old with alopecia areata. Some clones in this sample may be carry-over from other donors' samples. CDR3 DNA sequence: TGTGCCAGCAGCTTAGAGGCGGGCGCGGGCCCCCAGCATTTT. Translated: CASSLEAGAGPQHF.